A single sample gave rise to the 13 T cell receptor beta chains below, sequenced in a study of blood T cells in healthy people across ages. For the second PCR, which ran for about 6 to 12 cycles, a sample-barcoded 5' primer and a J-beta primer mix were used. TCRdb re-called the 5' RACE reads through MiXCR, storing one row per CDR3 protein. The profile shows 1,300,000 or so distinct CDR3 sequences, approximately 59% of them singletons. Specimen: blood. The receptors derive from a man in his late teens or twenties in good health.

This clonotype was detected a few times. The chain links TRBV20-1 to TRBJ2-5, with 7 bases lining up with TRBD2. There are 14 residues in the CDR3. Germline V lookup: CDR1 DFQATT, CDR2 SNEGSKA (reference sequence). V lost 6 bases and J lost 7; bases outside the gene matches: 14. CDR3 nucleotide sequence: TGCAGTGCAAAAATGGGACTATCTCTCGGGACCCAGTACTTC. Its protein product is CSAKMGLSLGTQYF.

This clonotype was seen repeatedly, ten times or more. The gene calls are TRBV27 and TRBJ2-7; the D is unclear. The CDR3 extends over 11 amino acids. Looked up from germline, CDR1 is MNHEY and CDR2 is SMNVEV (reference sequence). The V gene lost 3 bases and the J gene lost 5 bases, with 5 bases spanning the gap. The DNA of the CDR3 is TGTGCCAGCAGTTTTGGTGACGAGCAGTACTTC. Translation gives CASSFGDEQYF.

The J gene is TRBJ2-7, the V gene TRBV28; D is unclear. The germline V gene encodes CDR1 MDHEN and CDR2 SYDVKM. Trimming cost V 9 bases and J 3 bases, with 12 bases left between them. The CDR3 contains 12 residues. CDR3 in amino acids: CASGSWNYEQYF. CDR3 coding DNA: TGTGCCAGTGGGTCTTGGAACTACGAGCAGTACTTC. Supplemented by reference TRBV28 and TRBJ2-7, the full variable domain reads DVKVTQSSRYLVKRTGEKVFLECVQDMDHENMFWYRQDPGLGLRLIYFSYDVKMKEKGDIPEGYSVSREKKERFSLILESASTNQTSMYLCASGSWNYEQYFGPGTRLTVT.

This clonotype was counted only a few times. The chain links TRBV29-1 to TRBJ2-3; TRBD1 is a possible D gene (6 bases). V lost 0 bases and J lost 0, with 10 bases in between. There are 15 residues in the CDR3. Germline assignment: CDR1 SQVTM and CDR2 ANQGSEA. The CDR3 DNA follows: TGCAGCGTTGAAGATCAGGACAGAAGCACAGATACGCAGTATTTT. Translated: CSVEDQDRSTDTQYF.

The genes are TRBV27 and TRBJ2-7; 10 positions match TRBD1. CDR3 length: 16 residues. Trimming at V came to 3 bases and at J to 3 bases, leaving 8 bases not matched to a gene. Looked up from germline, CDR1 is MNHEY and CDR2 is SMNVEV (reference sequence). CDR3 sequence reads: CASSLGEGTGVYEQYF. The CDR3 nucleotides read TGTGCCAGCAGTTTGGGGGAAGGGACAGGGGTCTACGAGCAGTACTTC.

The CDR3 region is CASTYGDNEAFF. Written as DNA, the CDR3 is TGTGCCAGCACTTATGGGGATAATGAAGCTTTCTTT. The V and J genes are TRBV6-5 and TRBJ1-1, with D unclear. Germline assignment: CDR1 MNHEY and CDR2 SVGAGI. The CDR3 sequence is 12 residues long. Deletions cut 7 bases from V and 7 bases from J, with 13 bases between.

The V call is TRBV5-8, the J call TRBJ2-7; TRBD2 matches at 7 bases. There are 14 residues in the CDR3. V dropped 0 bases and J dropped 3; count of bases not matched to a gene: 3. Germline-derived CDR1 and CDR2 are SGHTS and YDEGEE. CDR3 sequence reads: CASSLVRDYYEQYF. In DNA form, the CDR3 reads TGTGCCAGCAGCTTGGTCCGGGACTACTACGAGCAGTACTTC.

The gene calls are TRBV20-1 and TRBJ2-1, with 12 bases identical to TRBD2. The CDR3 consists of 16 residues. J gave up 7 bases and V 1 base, and 8 bases lay outside the gene matches. The germline CDR1 and CDR2 sequences are DFQATT and SNEGSKA (reference sequence). CDR3 loop: CSARGASGGARNEQFF. The DNA for the CDR3 is TGCAGTGCTAGAGGCGCTAGCGGGGGGGCTAGGAATGAGCAGTTCTTC.

This rearrangement joins TRBV7-7 to TRBJ2-1; 9 bases are shared with TRBD2. J lost 8 bases, V lost 5 bases, and 22 bases had no gene match. This CDR3 has 19 residues. CDR1 and CDR2 from the germline V gene are SSHAT and FNYEAQ (reference sequence). The CDR3 coding sequence is TGTGCCAGCAGCCCCTCTCTAGCGGCTAGCGGGATTATAATTGATGAGCAGTTCTTC. It codes for CASSPSLAASGIIIDEQFF.

This clonotype was detected a few times. J is TRBJ2-3 and V is TRBV7-9, with a possible D match to TRBD1 (6 bases). Trimming cost V 5 bases and J 4 bases, with 7 bases left between them. Germline CDR1 and CDR2: SEHNR and FQNEAQ (reference sequence). The CDR3 sequence is 12 residues long. CDR3 residues: CASSTGSDTQYF. In nucleotides, the CDR3 is TGTGCCAGCAGCACAGGGTCAGATACGCAGTATTTT.

The V gene is TRBV4-1, the J gene TRBJ2-3; weak D call: TRBD2 (6 bases). The CDR3 contains 14 residues. With 4 bases removed from V and 1 base from J, the gap between germline ends came to 9 bases. The germline gives CDR1 MGHRA, CDR2 YSYEKL. The CDR3 loop reads CASSRTTGTDTQYF. CDR3 in DNA: TGCGCCAGCAGCCGGACTACTGGCACAGATACGCAGTATTTT.

V and J are TRBV20-1 and TRBJ2-1, with TRBD2 matching over 9 bases. The germline gives CDR1 DFQATT, CDR2 SNEGSKA (reference sequence). CDR3 length: 16 residues. V shed 3 bases, J shed 4 bases, and the junction held 10 bases outside the gene matches. The CDR3 DNA is TGCAGTGCTAGGGGGCCTAGCGGGGCGTTTTACAATGAGCAGTTCTTC. It translates to CSARGPSGAFYNEQFF.

V is TRBV7-9 and J is TRBJ2-7, with TRBD2 matching 8 bases. CDR1 SEHNR and CDR2 FQNEAQ come from the germline V gene (reference sequence). CDR3 length equals 16 residues. V shed 2 bases, J shed 0 bases, and the junction held 6 bases outside the gene matches. The CDR3 reads CASSLNRGGYSYEQYF. CDR3 DNA: TGTGCCAGCAGCTTAAATCGCGGGGGGTACTCCTACGAGCAGTACTTC. The full variable domain, in which reference TRBV7-9 and TRBJ2-7 provide the parts outside the CDR3, is DTGVSQNPRHKITKRGQNVTFRCDPISEHNRLYWYRQTLGQGPEFLTYFQNEAQLEKSRLLSDRFSAERPKGSFSTLEIQRTEQGDSAMYLCASSLNRGGYSYEQYFGPGTRLTVT.